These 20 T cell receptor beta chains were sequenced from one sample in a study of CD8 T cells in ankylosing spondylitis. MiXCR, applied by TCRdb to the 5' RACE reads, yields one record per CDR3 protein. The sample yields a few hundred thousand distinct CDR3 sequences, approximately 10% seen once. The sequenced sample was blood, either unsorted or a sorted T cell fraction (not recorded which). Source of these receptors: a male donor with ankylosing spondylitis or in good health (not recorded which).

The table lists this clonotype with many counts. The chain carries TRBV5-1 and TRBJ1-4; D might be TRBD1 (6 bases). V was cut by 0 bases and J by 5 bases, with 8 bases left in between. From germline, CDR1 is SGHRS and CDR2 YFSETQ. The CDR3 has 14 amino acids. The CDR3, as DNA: TGCGCCAGCAGCTTGGAAACAGGGAATGAAAAACTGTTTTTT. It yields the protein CASSLETGNEKLFF.

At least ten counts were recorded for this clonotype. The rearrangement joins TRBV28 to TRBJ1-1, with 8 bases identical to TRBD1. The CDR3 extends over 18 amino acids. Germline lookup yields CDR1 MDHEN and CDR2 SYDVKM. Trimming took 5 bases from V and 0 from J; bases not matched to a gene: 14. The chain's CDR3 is CASSPTLRTGPLNTEAFF. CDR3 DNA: TGTGCCAGCAGTCCAACCCTTCGGACAGGGCCTCTGAACACTGAAGCTTTCTTT. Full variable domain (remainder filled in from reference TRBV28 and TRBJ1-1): DVKVTQSSRYLVKRTGEKVFLECVQDMDHENMFWYRQDPGLGLRLIYFSYDVKMKEKGDIPEGYSVSREKKERFSLILESASTNQTSMYLCASSPTLRTGPLNTEAFFGQGTRLTVV.

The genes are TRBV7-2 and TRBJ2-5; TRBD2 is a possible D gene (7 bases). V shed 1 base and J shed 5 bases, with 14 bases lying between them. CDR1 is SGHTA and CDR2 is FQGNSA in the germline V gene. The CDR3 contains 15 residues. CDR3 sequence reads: CASSLERGGAETQYF. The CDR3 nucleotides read TGTGCCAGCAGCTTAGAGAGGGGGGGAGCGGAGACCCAGTACTTC.

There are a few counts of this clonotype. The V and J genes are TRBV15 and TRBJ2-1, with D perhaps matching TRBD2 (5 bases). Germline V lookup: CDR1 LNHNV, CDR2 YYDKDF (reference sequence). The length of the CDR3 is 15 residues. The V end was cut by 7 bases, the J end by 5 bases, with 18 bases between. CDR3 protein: CATTPWGEGDNEQFF. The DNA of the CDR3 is TGTGCCACCACTCCCTGGGGTGAGGGAGACAATGAGCAGTTCTTC.

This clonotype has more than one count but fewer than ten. CDR3 DNA: TGTGCCAGCAGCCGGGTCCATTTAGAGACCCAGTACTTC. Protein: CASSRVHLETQYF. The J gene is TRBJ2-5, the V gene TRBV5-6, with D unclear. V lost 4 bases to trimming and J lost 4 bases, with 11 bases between them. The CDR3 length is 13 residues. CDR1 SGHDT and CDR2 YYEEEE come from the germline V gene.

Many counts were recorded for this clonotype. The CDR3 here is CASRTGRTGANEKLFF. The CDR3 region has the DNA TGTGCCAGCAGGACCGGAAGGACAGGCGCGAATGAAAAACTGTTTTTT. J is TRBJ1-4 and V is TRBV6-1; 7 nucleotides align to TRBD1. J was trimmed by 5 bases and V by 6 bases; bases with no gene match: 12. This CDR3 is 16 amino acids long. The V gene's germline CDR1 is MNHNS and CDR2 SASEGT.

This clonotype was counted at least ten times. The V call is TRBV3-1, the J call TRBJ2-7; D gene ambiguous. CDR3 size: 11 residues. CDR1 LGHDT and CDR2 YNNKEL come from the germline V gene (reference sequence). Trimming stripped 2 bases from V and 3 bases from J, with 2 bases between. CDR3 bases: TGTGCCAGCAGCCAAAGCTACGAGCAGTACTTC. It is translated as CASSQSYEQYF.

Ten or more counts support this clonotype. CDR3 coding DNA: TGCGCCAGCAGATTAGACCCGGGGGGAGAGACCCAGTACTTC. Translating gives CASRLDPGGETQYF. The rearrangement joins TRBV5-1 to TRBJ2-5; 7 bases agree with TRBD2. CDR1 and CDR2 (germline): SGHRS, YFSETQ. The CDR3 contains 14 residues. V gave up 5 bases and J gave up 4 bases; unmatched junction bases: 8.

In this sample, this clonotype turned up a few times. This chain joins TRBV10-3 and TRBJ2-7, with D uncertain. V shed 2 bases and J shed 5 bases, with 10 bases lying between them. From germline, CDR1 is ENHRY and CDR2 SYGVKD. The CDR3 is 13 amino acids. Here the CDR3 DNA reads TGTGCCATCAGTGAGGACTCGACTGACGAGCAGTACTTC. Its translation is CAISEDSTDEQYF.

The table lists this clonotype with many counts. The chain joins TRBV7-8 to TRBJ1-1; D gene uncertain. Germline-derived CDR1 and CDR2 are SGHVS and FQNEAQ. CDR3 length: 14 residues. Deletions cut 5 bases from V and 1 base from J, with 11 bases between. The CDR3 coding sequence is TGTGCCAGCAGCCCTAGAGAGGGGAACACTGAAGCTTTCTTT. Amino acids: CASSPREGNTEAFF.

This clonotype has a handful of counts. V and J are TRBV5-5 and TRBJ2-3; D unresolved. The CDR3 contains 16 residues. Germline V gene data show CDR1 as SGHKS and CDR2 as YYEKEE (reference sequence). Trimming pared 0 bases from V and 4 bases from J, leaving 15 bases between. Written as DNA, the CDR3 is TGTGCCAGCAGCTTGGGTTGGTCGGCGGCCGCAGATACGCAGTATTTT. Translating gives CASSLGWSAAADTQYF.

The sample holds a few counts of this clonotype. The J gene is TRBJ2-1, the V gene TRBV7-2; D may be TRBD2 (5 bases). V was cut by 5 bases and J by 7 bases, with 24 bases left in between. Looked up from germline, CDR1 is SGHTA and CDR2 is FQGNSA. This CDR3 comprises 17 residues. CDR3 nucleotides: TGTGCCAGCAGCGTGACCGCCGGCCCCCGGGGTAGTAATGAGCAGTTCTTC. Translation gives CASSVTAGPRGSNEQFF.

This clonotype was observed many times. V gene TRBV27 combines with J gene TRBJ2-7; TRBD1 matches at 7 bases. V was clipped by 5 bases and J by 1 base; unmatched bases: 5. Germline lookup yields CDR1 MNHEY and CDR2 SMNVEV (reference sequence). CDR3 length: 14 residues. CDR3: CASSPGTASYEQYF. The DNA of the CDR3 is TGTGCCAGCAGTCCCGGGACAGCTTCCTACGAGCAGTACTTC.

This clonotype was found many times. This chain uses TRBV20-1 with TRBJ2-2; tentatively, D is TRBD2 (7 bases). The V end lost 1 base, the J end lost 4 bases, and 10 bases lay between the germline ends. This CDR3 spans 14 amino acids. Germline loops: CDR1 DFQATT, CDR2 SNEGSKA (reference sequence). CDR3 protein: CSARGRGLTGELFF. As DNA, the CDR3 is TGCAGTGCTAGAGGGCGGGGGCTCACCGGGGAGCTGTTTTTT.

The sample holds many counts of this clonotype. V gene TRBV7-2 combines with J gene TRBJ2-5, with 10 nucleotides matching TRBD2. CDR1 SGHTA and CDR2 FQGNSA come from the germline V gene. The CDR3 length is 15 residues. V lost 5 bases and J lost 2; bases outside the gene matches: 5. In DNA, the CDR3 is TGTGCCAGCAGCGACGGACTAGCGGCTCAAGAGACCCAGTACTTC. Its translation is CASSDGLAAQETQYF. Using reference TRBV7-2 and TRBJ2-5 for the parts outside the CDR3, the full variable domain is GAGVSQSPSNKVTEKGKDVELRCDPISGHTALYWYRQSLGQGLEFLIYFQGNSAPDKSGLPSDRFSAERTGGSVSTLTIQRTQQEDSAVYLCASSDGLAAQETQYFGPGTRLLVL.

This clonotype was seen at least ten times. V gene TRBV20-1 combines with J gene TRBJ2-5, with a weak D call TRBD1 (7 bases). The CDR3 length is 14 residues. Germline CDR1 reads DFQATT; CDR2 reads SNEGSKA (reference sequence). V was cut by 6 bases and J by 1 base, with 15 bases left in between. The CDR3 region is CSALSGGTQETQYF. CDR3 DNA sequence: TGCAGTGCGCTCTCAGGGGGGACCCAAGAGACCCAGTACTTC.

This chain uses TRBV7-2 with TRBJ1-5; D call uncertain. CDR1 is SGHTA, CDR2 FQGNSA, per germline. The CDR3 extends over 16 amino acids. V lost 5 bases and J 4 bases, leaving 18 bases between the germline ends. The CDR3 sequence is CASSPSLGGRNQPQHF. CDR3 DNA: TGTGCCAGCAGCCCGAGCCTCGGAGGGCGAAATCAGCCCCAGCATTTT.

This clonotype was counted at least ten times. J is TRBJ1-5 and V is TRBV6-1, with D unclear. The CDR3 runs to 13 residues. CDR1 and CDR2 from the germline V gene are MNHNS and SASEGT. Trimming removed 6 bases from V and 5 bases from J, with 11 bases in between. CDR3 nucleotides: TGTGCCAGCAGGTTGGACGAGCATCAGCCCCAGCATTTT. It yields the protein CASRLDEHQPQHF.

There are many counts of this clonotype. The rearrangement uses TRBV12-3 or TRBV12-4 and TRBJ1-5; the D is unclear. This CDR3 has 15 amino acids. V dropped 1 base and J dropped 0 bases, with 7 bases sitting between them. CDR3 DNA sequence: TGTGCCAGCAGTTTAGGGAGGGCTAGCAATCAGCCCCAGCATTTT. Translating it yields CASSLGRASNQPQHF.

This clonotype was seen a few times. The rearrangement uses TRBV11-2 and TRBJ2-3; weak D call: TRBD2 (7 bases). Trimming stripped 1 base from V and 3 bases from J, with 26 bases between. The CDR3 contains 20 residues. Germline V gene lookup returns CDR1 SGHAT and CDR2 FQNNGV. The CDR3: CASSLVAGLGGGVGTDTQYF. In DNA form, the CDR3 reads TGTGCCAGCAGCTTAGTGGCAGGTCTGGGGGGGGGCGTAGGTACAGATACGCAGTATTTT.